What follows are 15 T cell receptor beta chains derived from one specimen sequenced in a study of T cell responses to AZD1222 COVID-19 vaccine. Assay used: immunoSEQ multiplex PCR; TCRdb lists only in-frame clones, some missing. The table records tens of thousands of clones, roughly 87% of them present only once. Sequencing used peripheral blood, obtained 28 days after the second AZD1222 dose. These receptors were obtained from an adult who received the AZD1222 COVID-19 vaccine.

The chain links TRBV5-6 to TRBJ1-5; 7 nucleotides agree with TRBD1. This CDR3 contains 14 residues. Trimming at V came to 4 bases and at J to 3 bases, leaving 4 bases not matched to a gene. Germline V lookup: CDR1 SGHDT, CDR2 YYEEEE. In DNA form, the CDR3 reads TGTGCCAGCAGCCCGGGACAGCACAATCAGCCCCAGCATTTT. Translated: CASSPGQHNQPQHF.

V and J are TRBV4-2 and TRBJ2-7, with 11 bases matching TRBD1. The CDR3 runs to 15 residues. J lost 6 bases, V lost 1 base, and 5 bases had no gene match. Per the germline V gene, CDR1 is LGHNA and CDR2 is YNFKEQ. In nucleotides, the CDR3 is TGTGCCAGCAGCCAAGGGGGACAGGGGGATCTCGAGCAGTACTTC. This gives the protein CASSQGGQGDLEQYF.

V gene TRBV7-3 combines with J gene TRBJ2-3; 13 positions match TRBD2. The CDR3 consists of 17 residues. Germline CDR1 SGHTA, CDR2 FQGTGA. J lost 6 bases, V lost 5 bases, and 11 bases had no gene match. The CDR3 sequence: CASSPRHTSGRADTQYF. CDR3 nucleotide sequence: TGTGCCAGCAGCCCCCGGCACACTAGCGGGAGGGCGGATACGCAGTATTTT.

This rearrangement joins TRBV19 to TRBJ2-1, with D perhaps matching TRBD2 (6 bases). Germline V lookup: CDR1 LNHDA, CDR2 SQIVND (reference sequence). V lost 7 bases to trimming and J lost 7 bases, with 17 bases between them. This CDR3 has 14 residues. CDR3 protein: CASNHGLARNEQFF. The CDR3 DNA reads as TGTGCCAGTAACCACGGGCTAGCGCGGAATGAGCAGTTCTTC.

The V call is TRBV7-2, the J call TRBJ2-7, with 8 bases that match TRBD2. V lost 1 base, J lost 0 bases, and 5 bases stayed unmatched. Germline CDR1 is SGHTA and CDR2 is FQGNSA. The CDR3 runs 16 residues. The CDR3 nucleotides are TGTGCCAGCAGCTTAGATCTAGCGGGCAGCTCCTACGAGCAGTACTTC. The encoded protein is CASSLDLAGSSYEQYF. Supplemented by reference TRBV7-2 and TRBJ2-7, the full variable domain reads GAGVSQSPSNKVTEKGKDVELRCDPISGHTALYWYRQSLGQGLEFLIYFQGNSAPDKSGLPSDRFSAERTGGSVSTLTIQRTQQEDSAVYLCASSLDLAGSSYEQYFGPGTRLTVT.

The chain employs TRBV27 and TRBJ1-4; TRBD1 matches at 7 bases. Germline V gene data show CDR1 as MNHEY and CDR2 as SMNVEV (reference sequence). CDR3 size: 14 residues. J was trimmed by 13 bases and V by 7 bases; bases with no gene match: 15. The CDR3 loop is CASTRGGAGGTLFF. CDR3 in DNA: TGTGCCAGCACGCGAGGGGGCGCGGGGGGAACACTGTTTTTT.

The chain has TRBV25-1 and TRBJ1-6; a weak D match, TRBD1 (5 bases). The V end was cut by 9 bases, the J end by 2 bases, with 11 bases between. Germline lookup yields CDR1 MGHDK and CDR2 SYGVNS. CDR3 length: 14 residues. This CDR3 reads CASKAGTYNSPLHF. The CDR3 bases are TGTGCCAGTAAAGCAGGGACCTATAATTCACCCCTCCACTTT.

The V and J genes are TRBV2 and TRBJ1-4, with D uncertain. The germline V and J ends were trimmed by 7 bases and 0 bases, with 12 bases remaining between them. CDR1 and CDR2 (germline): SNHLY, FYNNEI. CDR3 length: 15 amino acids. In DNA, the CDR3 is TGTGCCAGCACCGAGGTGGCACCAACTAATGAAAAACTGTTTTTT. Its translation is CASTEVAPTNEKLFF.

The CDR3 is CAWRPGTNTGELFF. The CDR3 bases are TGTGCCTGGAGGCCAGGGACGAACACCGGGGAGCTGTTTTTT. V is TRBV30 and J is TRBJ2-2; D is perhaps TRBD1 (5 bases). The CDR3 loop spans 14 amino acids. CDR1 and CDR2 (germline): GTSNPN, SVGIG (reference sequence). Trimming cost V 3 bases and J 0 bases, with 8 bases left between them.

V is TRBV5-1 and J is TRBJ2-1; 8 bases agree with TRBD2. Germline values: CDR1 SGHRS, CDR2 YFSETQ. The CDR3 has 15 amino acids. After removal of 4 bases from V and 6 bases from J, the junction contained 9 bases not matched to a gene. Here the CDR3 DNA reads TGCGCCAGCAGCACCGGGACTAGAGGCGGCAATGAGCAGTTCTTC. It codes for CASSTGTRGGNEQFF.

The chain couples TRBV11-3 to TRBJ2-5; TRBD2 matches 13 bases. V dropped 0 bases and J dropped 5; count of bases not matched to a gene: 6. CDR1 and CDR2 (germline): SGHNT, YENEEA. CDR3 length: 17 amino acids. The CDR3 here is CASSLDGTSGVRETQYF. In nucleotides, the CDR3 is TGTGCCAGCAGCTTAGATGGGACTAGCGGGGTCCGGGAGACCCAGTACTTC.

The gene calls are TRBV28 and TRBJ2-1; D might be TRBD2 (6 bases). Per germline, CDR1 MDHEN and CDR2 SYDVKM. V lost 8 bases and J lost 6, with 23 bases in between. The CDR3 covers 16 residues. DNA of the CDR3: TGTGCCAGCCTTCCCGACCCGTCGAGGGAGGTCAATGAGCAGTTCTTC. It is translated as CASLPDPSREVNEQFF.

The rearrangement joins TRBV6-6 to TRBJ2-7; D could derive from TRBD1 or TRBD2 (5 bases each). The germline CDR1 and CDR2 sequences are MNHNY and SVGAGI (reference sequence). V dropped 7 bases and J dropped 0 bases, with 16 bases sitting between them. The CDR3 length is 15 residues. This CDR3 is CASTLGVTSSYEQYF. As DNA, the CDR3 is TGTGCCAGCACCCTGGGGGTTACGAGCTCCTACGAGCAGTACTTC.

The V and J genes are TRBV5-1 and TRBJ2-2; 8 nucleotides align to TRBD2. Germline V gene lookup returns CDR1 SGHRS and CDR2 YFSETQ. Losses at the gene ends were 4 bases for V and 6 bases for J; bases not matched to a gene: 11. This CDR3 comprises 16 residues. CDR3 coding DNA: TGCGCCAGCAGCCCCGGGGGACTAGGCGGTGCCGGGGAGCTGTTTTTT. The encoded protein is CASSPGGLGGAGELFF.

The chain combines TRBV7-2 with TRBJ2-7; the D gene is possibly TRBD1 (6 bases). The CDR3 totals 15 residues. V lost 3 bases and J lost 3, with 15 bases in between. Germline CDR1 is SGHTA and CDR2 is FQGNSA. CDR3 nucleotide sequence: TGTGCCAGCAGCTTGGCAGGGGCCGGCCTCTACGAGCAGTACTTC. Its protein product is CASSLAGAGLYEQYF.